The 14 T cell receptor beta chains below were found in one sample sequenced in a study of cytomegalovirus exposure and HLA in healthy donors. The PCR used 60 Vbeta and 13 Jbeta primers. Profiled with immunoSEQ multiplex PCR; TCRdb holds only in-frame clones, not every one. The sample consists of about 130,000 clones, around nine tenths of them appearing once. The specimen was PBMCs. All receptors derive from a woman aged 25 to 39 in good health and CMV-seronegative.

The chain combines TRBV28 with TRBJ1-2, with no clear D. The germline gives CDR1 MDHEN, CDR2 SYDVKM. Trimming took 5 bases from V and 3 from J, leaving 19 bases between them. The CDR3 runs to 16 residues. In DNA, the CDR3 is TGTGCCAGCAGTCCAGGACCGAAAGGAGGAGACTATGGCTACACCTTC. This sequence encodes CASSPGPKGGDYGYTF.

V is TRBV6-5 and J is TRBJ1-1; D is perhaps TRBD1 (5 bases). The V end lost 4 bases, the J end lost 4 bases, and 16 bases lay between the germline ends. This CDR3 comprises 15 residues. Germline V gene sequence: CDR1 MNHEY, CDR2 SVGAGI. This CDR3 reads CASSSLAGGSTEAFF. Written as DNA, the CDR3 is TGTGCCAGCAGTTCCCTTGCCGGGGGGTCCACTGAAGCTTTCTTT.

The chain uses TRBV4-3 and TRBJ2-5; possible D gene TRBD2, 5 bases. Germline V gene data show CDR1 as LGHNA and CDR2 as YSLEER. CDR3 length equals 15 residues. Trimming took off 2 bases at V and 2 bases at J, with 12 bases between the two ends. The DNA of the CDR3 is TGCGCCAGCAGCCAATCTCGATGGGAGCAAGAGACCCAGTACTTC. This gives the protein CASSQSRWEQETQYF.

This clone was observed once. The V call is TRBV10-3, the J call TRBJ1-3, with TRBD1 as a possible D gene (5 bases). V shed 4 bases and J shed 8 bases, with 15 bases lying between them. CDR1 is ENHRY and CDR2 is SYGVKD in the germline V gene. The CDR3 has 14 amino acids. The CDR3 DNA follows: TGTGCCATCAGTGGTCCGCAGGGTTCGGACACCATATATTTT. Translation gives CAISGPQGSDTIYF.

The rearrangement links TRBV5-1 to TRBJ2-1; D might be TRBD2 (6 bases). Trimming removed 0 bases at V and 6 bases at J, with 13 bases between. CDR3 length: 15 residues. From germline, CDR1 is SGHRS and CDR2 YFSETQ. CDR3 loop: CASSLGTGAFNEQFF. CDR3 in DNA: TGCGCCAGCAGCTTGGGGACGGGAGCGTTCAATGAGCAGTTCTTC.

The CDR3 spells CASRNVRGGARETQYF. CDR3 coding DNA: TGTGCCAGCCGCAACGTCCGCGGGGGGGCCAGGGAGACCCAGTACTTC. The chain links TRBV7-2 to TRBJ2-5; TRBD2 aligns across 9 bases. This CDR3 spans 16 amino acids. Germline V gene sequence: CDR1 SGHTA, CDR2 FQGNSA. Losses at the gene ends were 8 bases for V and 5 bases for J; bases not matched to a gene: 15.

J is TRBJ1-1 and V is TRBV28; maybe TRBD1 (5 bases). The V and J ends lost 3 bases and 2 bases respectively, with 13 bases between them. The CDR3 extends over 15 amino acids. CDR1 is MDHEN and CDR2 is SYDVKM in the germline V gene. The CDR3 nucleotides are TGTGCCAGCAGTTTGGGGGGATGGGGCAACACTGAAGCTTTCTTT. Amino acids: CASSLGGWGNTEAFF. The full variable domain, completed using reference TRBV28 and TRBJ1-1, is DVKVTQSSRYLVKRTGEKVFLECVQDMDHENMFWYRQDPGLGLRLIYFSYDVKMKEKGDIPEGYSVSREKKERFSLILESASTNQTSMYLCASSLGGWGNTEAFFGQGTRLTVV.

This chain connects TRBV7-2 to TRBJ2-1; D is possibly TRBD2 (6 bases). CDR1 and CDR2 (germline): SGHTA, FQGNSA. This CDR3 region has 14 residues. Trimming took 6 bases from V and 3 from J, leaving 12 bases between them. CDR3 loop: CASSTTRHYNEQFF. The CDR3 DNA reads TGTGCCAGCAGTACGACTAGGCACTACAATGAGCAGTTCTTC.

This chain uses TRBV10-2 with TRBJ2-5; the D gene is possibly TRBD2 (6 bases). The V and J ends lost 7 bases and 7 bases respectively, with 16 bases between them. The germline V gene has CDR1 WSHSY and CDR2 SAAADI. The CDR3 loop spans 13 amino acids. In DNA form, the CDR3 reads TGCGCCAGCACGGACGGACCGGGGGTGACCCAGTACTTC. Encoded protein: CASTDGPGVTQYF.

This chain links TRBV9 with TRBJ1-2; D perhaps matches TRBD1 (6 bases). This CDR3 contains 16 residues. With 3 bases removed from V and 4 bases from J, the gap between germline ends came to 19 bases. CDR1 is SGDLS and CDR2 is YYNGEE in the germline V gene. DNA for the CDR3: TGTGCCAGCAGCGCCCCAGGGGTTTTCGGGGTCTATGGCTACACCTTC. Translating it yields CASSAPGVFGVYGYTF.

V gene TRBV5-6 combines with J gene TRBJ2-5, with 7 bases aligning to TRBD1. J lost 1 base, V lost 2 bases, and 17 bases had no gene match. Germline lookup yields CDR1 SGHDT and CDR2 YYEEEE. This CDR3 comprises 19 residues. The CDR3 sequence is CASSFWAPKGQKTQETQYF. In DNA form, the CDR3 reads TGTGCCAGCAGCTTCTGGGCTCCGAAGGGACAGAAGACCCAAGAGACCCAGTACTTC.

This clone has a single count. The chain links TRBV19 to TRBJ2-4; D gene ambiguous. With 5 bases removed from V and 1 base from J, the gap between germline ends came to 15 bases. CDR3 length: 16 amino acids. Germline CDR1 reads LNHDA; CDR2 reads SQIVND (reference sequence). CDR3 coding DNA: TGTGCCAGTAGTGGAAGAAAGGAGACGGCCAAAAACATTCAGTACTTC. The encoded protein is CASSGRKETAKNIQYF.

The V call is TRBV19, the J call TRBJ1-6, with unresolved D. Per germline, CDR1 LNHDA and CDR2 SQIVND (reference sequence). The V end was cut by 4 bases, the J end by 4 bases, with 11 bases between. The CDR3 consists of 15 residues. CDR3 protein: CASSSPTGYNSPLHF. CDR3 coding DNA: TGTGCCAGTAGTAGCCCGACGGGGTATAATTCACCCCTCCACTTT.

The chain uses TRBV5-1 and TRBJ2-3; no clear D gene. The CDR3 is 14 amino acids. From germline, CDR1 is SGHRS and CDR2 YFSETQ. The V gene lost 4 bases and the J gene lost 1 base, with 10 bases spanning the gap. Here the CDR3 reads CASSLGGRTDTQYF. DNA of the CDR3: TGCGCCAGCAGCCTAGGTGGTCGCACAGATACGCAGTATTTT.